The source of this T cell receptor (beta chain) is a study of blood T cell repertoires in COVID-19. At the level of the study: The United States, Italy and Spain were the sources of the acute and convalescent COVID-19 samples.

This clone was seen once. In the study's own analysis: Amplified reference gene primers provided the basis for estimating nucleated cell counts. Repertoires were generated with immunoSEQ multiplex PCR, while TCRdb's copy carries only in-frame clones and drops some. That table gives V, J and clone size, and the DNA gave D and trimming. The table includes fewer than 80,000 clones, about nine tenths detected once. J was trimmed by 0 bases and V by 6 bases; bases with no gene match: 24. CDR1 is LNHNV, CDR2 YYDKDF, per germline (reference sequence). The CDR3 consists of 21 residues. The chain couples TRBV15 to TRBJ2-7; 9 nucleotides agree with TRBD2. This sequence was found in a human donor in a cohort sampled during active COVID-19. Sequenced input: peripheral blood. CDR3 sequence reads: CATRKREGREGPSPSSYEQYF. The CDR3 DNA is TGTGCCACCAGAAAGAGAGAGGGGCGGGAGGGGCCTTCCCCTTCCTCCTACGAGCAGTACTTC.